This T cell receptor beta chain was documented in a study of blood T cell repertoires in COVID-19. Study information: The origin of the acute and convalescent COVID-19 samples was the United States, Italy and Spain. T cells, B-cell-depleted T cells, or PBMCs supplied cDNA or gDNA.

Sequencing was performed with immunoSEQ multiplex PCR; in TCRdb, only in-frame clones are kept and a portion is missing. The sample has more than 150,000 clones, about 78% seen once; the top ten hold 17%. V shed 1 base and J shed 7 bases, with 10 bases lying between them. Per the germline V gene, CDR1 is SGHTA and CDR2 is FQGNSA. This CDR3 spans 13 amino acids. This TCR came from a woman between 50 and 59 years old who had recovered from COVID-19. Sequenced sample: PBMCs or T cells enriched from blood (not recorded which). V gene TRBV7-2 combines with J gene TRBJ1-2; D possibly corresponds to TRBD1 (6 bases). The chain's CDR3 is CASSLGGGPGYTF. CDR3 bases: TGTGCCAGCAGCTTAGGGGGGGGCCCTGGCTACACCTTC.